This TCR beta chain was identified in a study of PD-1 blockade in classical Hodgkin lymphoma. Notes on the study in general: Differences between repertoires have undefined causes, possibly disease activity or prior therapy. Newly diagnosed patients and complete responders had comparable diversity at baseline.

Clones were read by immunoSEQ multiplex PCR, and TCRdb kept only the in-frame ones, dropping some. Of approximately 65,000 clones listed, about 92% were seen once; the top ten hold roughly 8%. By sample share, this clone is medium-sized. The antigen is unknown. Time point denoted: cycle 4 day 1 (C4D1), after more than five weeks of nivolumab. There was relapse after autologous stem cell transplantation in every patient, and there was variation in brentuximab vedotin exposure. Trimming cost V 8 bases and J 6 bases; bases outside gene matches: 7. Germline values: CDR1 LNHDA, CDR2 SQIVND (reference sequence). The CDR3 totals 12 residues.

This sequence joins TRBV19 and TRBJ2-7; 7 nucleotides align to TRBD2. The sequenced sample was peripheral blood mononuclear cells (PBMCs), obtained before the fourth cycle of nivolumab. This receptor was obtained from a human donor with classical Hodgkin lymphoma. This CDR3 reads CASRGDSPEQYF. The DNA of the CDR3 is TGTGCCAGTCGGGGGGATTCACCCGAGCAGTACTTC.